These 5 T cell receptor beta chains originate from one sample sequenced in a study of blood T cell repertoires in COVID-19. Repertoires were generated with immunoSEQ multiplex PCR, while TCRdb's copy carries only in-frame clones and drops some. The sample comprises about 360,000 clones, around 84% of which are singletons, and about 3% rests with the top ten. Sequencing was carried out using peripheral blood. The receptors here all came from a human donor in a cohort sampled during active COVID-19.

The chain employs TRBV7-9 and TRBJ1-4, with no clear D. V shed 2 bases and J shed 4 bases, with 14 bases lying between them. Germline V CDR1 and CDR2: SEHNR, FQNEAQ (reference sequence). The CDR3 sequence is 16 residues long. The CDR3 coding sequence is TGTGCCAGCAGCTTAAGAATCTCCGGGGTTAATGAAAAACTGTTTTTT. Its translation: CASSLRISGVNEKLFF.

V gene TRBV7-6 combines with J gene TRBJ2-7; 7 bases match TRBD1. Losses at the gene ends were 1 base for V and 3 bases for J; bases not matched to a gene: 6. The CDR3 covers 15 residues. Per the germline V gene, CDR1 is SGHVS and CDR2 is FNYEAQ. In nucleotides, the CDR3 is TGTGCCAGCAGCTTAGGGCAGGGGGTGATCTACGAGCAGTACTTC. Its translation is CASSLGQGVIYEQYF.

In regard to this clone: Additional DNA sequences in this sample encode the identical CDR3. In DNA form, the CDR3 reads TGTGCCAGCTCACCAAGGGGGAGCTCCTACGAGCAGTACTTC. It specifies CASSPRGSSYEQYF. The chain combines TRBV18 with TRBJ2-7; a weak D match, TRBD1 (6 bases). Germline V gene lookup returns CDR1 KGHSH and CDR2 LQKENI. The V and J ends lost 2 bases and 0 bases respectively, with 8 bases between them. This CDR3 spans 14 amino acids.

In DNA form, the CDR3 reads TGTGCCAGCAGCCAACCAGCGGACTCAACGCATTCCTACGAGCAGTACTTC. Its protein is CASSQPADSTHSYEQYF. This chain joins TRBV3-1 (or the pseudogene TRBV3-2) and TRBJ2-7, with D tentatively TRBD2 (5 bases). The CDR3 covers 17 residues. The V and J ends lost 2 bases and 1 base respectively, with 18 bases between them. Germline V gene lookup returns CDR1 LGHDT and CDR2 YNNKEL (reference sequence).

The rearrangement joins TRBV3-1 (or the pseudogene TRBV3-2) to TRBJ2-5; D is ambiguous. V lost 2 bases and J lost 5, with 15 bases in between. Per germline, CDR1 LGHDT and CDR2 YNNKEL (reference sequence). The CDR3 runs 15 residues. The CDR3 DNA sequence: TGTGCCAGCAGCCAACCCACCCTGGCCCAGGAGACCCAGTACTTC. Residues: CASSQPTLAQETQYF.